The entry below describes one T cell receptor (beta chain). Its specificity is unknown. The sample originates from a study of cytomegalovirus exposure and HLA in healthy donors. For the study at large: Some 91 million unique TCRs from HLA-typed donors were held in an early release of data. Study-wide results and limits: Later analysis revealed greater clonal expansion in HLA-associated TCR beta chains than in equally common others.

Losses at the gene ends were 4 bases for V and 1 base for J; bases not matched to a gene: 10. This CDR3 is 18 amino acids long. CDR1 is SGHDN and CDR2 is FVKESK in the germline V gene. It was with 60 Vbeta and 13 Jbeta primers that the PCR ran. Some clones are missing from TCRdb's copy, which holds only in-frame ones; the method was immunoSEQ multiplex PCR. The table has about 200,000 clones, roughly 78% seen once; the top ten hold approximately 1.5%. The receptor was derived from a girl aged 10 to 17 in good health and CMV-seropositive. Sequenced material: PBMCs. The V and J genes are TRBV14 and TRBJ2-7; TRBD2 agrees at 13 bases. The CDR3 coding sequence is TGTGCCAGCAGCCCCGTACTAGCGGGGGGGTCGACTTCCTACGAGCAGTACTTC. The encoded protein is CASSPVLAGGSTSYEQYF.